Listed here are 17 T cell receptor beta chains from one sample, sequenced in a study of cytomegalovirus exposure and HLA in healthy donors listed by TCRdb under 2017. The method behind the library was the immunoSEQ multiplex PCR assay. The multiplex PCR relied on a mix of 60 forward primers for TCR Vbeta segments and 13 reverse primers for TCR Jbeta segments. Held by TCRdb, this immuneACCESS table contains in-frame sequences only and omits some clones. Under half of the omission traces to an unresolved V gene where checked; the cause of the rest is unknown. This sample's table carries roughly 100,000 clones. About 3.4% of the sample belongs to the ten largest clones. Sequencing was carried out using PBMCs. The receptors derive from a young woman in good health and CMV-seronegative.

The CDR3 is CASSPGRTYGYTF. CDR3 bases: TGTGCCAGCTCACCGGGAAGGACTTATGGCTACACCTTC. The J gene is TRBJ1-2, the V gene TRBV18, with D uncertain. CDR1 and CDR2 from the germline V gene are KGHSH and LQKENI. The V end lost 3 bases, the J end lost 5 bases, and 10 bases lay between the germline ends. The CDR3 has 13 residues.

The chain's CDR3 is CASSGYEQYF. In nucleotides, the CDR3 is TGTGCCAGCAGTGGCTACGAGCAGTACTTC. This chain links TRBV25-1 with TRBJ2-5, with D uncertain. The J call is in doubt because the DNA end fits TRBJ2-7 better. Per germline, CDR1 MGHDK and CDR2 SYGVNS. The CDR3 has 10 residues.

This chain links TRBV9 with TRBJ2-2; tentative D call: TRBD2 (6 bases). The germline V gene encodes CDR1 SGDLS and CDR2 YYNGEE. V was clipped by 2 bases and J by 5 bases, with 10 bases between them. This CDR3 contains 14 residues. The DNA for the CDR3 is TGTGCCAGCAGCGTGGGACTCGGGACCGGGGAGCTGTTTTTT. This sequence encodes CASSVGLGTGELFF.

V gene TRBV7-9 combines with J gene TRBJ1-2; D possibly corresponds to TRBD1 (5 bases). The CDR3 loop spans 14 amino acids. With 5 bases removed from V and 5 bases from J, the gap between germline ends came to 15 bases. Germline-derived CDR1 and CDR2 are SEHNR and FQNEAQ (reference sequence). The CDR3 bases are TGTGCCAGCAGCCAGCAGGGTGGGGGGTATGGCTACACCTTC. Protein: CASSQQGGGYGYTF.

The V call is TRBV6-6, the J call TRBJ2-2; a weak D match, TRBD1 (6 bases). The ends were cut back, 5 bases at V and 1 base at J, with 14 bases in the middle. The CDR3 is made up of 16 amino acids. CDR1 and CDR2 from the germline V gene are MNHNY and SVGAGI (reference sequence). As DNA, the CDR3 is TGTGCCAGCAGTCTTACCGGGACAAGGAACACCGGGGAGCTGTTTTTT. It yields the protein CASSLTGTRNTGELFF.

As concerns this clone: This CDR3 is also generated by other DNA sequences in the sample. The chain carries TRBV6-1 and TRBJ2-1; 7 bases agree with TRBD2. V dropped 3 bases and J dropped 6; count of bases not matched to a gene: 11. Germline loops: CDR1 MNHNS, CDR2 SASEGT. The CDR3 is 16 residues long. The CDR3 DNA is TGTGCCAGCAGTGATGGGGCGGGAGAGGGCCTCAATGAGCAGTTCTTC. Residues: CASSDGAGEGLNEQFF.

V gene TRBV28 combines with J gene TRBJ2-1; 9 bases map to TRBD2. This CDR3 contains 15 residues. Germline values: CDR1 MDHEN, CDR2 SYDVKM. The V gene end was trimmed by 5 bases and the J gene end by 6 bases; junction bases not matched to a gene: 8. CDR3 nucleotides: TGTGCCAGCAGTGAGCCTGGGACTAGCCCCAATGAGCAGTTCTTC. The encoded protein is CASSEPGTSPNEQFF.

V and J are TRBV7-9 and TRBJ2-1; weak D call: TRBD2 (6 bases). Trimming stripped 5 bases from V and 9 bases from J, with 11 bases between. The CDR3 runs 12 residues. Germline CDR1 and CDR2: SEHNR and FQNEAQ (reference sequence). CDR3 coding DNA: TGTGCCAGCAGCGCCTGGAGGGGTGAGCAGTTCTTC. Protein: CASSAWRGEQFF.

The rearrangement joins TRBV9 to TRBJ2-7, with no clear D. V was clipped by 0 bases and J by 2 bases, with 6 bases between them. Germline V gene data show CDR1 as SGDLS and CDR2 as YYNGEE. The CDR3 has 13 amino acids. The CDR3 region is CASSVGQTYEQYF. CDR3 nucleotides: TGTGCCAGCAGCGTAGGGCAGACCTACGAGCAGTACTTC. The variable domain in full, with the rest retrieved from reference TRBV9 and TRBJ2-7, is DSGVTQTPKHLITATGQRVTLRCSPRSGDLSVYWYQQSLDQGLQFLIQYYNGEERAKGNILERFSAQQFPDLHSELNLSSLELGDSALYFCASSVGQTYEQYFGPGTRLTVT.

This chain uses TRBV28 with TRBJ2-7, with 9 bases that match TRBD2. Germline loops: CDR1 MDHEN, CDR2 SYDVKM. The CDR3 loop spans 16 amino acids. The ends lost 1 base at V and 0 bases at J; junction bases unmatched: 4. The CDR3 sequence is CASSLSASGDSYEQYF. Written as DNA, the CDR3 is TGTGCCAGCAGTTTATCGGCTAGCGGGGACTCCTACGAGCAGTACTTC.

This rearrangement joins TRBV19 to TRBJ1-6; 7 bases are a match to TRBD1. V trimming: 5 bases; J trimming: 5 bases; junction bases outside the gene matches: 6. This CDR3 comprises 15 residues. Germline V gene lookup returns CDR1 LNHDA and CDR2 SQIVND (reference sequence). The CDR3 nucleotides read TGTGCCAGTAGTGACCGACAGGGTCATAATTCACCCCTCCACTTT. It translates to CASSDRQGHNSPLHF.

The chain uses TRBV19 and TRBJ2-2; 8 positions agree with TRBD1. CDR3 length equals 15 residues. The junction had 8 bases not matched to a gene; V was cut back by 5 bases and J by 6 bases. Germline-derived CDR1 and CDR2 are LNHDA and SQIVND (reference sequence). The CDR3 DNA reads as TGTGCCAGTAGTCCCGTGGACAGGGTTTCCGGGGAGCTGTTTTTT. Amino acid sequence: CASSPVDRVSGELFF.

CDR3 DNA: TGCGCCAGCAGCGTTACAGGGATCGAGCCCGGGGAGCTGTTTTTT. Protein sequence: CASSVTGIEPGELFF. The chain joins TRBV5-1 to TRBJ2-2; D perhaps matches TRBD1 (6 bases). Germline V lookup: CDR1 SGHRS, CDR2 YFSETQ. This CDR3 has 15 amino acids. Trimming took off 4 bases at V and 6 bases at J, with 16 bases between the two ends.

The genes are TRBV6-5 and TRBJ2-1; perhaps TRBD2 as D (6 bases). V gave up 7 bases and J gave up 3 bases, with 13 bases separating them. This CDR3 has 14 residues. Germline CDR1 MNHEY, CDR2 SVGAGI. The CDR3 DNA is TGTGCCAGCACAAACGTGGGGGGCTACAATGAGCAGTTCTTC. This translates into CASTNVGGYNEQFF.

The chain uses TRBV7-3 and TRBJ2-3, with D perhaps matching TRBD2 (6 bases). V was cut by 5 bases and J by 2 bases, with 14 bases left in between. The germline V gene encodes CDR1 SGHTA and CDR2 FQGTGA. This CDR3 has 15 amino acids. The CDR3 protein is CASSEIGGDTDTQYF. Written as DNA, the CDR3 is TGTGCCAGCAGCGAAATCGGGGGAGACACAGATACGCAGTATTTT.

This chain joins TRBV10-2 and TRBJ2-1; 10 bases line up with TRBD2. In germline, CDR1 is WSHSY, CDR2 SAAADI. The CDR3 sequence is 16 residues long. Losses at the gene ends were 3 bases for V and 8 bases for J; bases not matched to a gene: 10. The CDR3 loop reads CASSDPSGRTSYEQFF. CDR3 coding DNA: TGCGCCAGCAGTGACCCTAGCGGGAGAACTAGCTATGAGCAGTTCTTC.

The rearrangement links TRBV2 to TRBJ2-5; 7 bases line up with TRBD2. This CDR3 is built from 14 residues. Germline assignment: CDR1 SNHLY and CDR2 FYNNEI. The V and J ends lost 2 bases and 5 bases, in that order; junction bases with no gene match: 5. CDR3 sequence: CASSESGGVETQYF. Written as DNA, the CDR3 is TGTGCCAGCAGTGAATCGGGAGGCGTGGAGACCCAGTACTTC.